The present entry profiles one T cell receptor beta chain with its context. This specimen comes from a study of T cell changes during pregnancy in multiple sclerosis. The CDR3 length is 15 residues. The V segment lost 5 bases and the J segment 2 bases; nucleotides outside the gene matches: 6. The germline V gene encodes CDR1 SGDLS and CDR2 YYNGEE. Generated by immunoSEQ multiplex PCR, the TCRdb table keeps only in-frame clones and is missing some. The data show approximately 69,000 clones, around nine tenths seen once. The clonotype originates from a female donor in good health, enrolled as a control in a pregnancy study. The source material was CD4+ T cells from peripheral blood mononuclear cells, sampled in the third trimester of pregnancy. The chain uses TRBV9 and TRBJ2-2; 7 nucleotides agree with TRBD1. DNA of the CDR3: TGTGCCAGCAGGGGCGGACAGGTCAACACCGGGGAGCTGTTTTTT. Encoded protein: CASRGGQVNTGELFF. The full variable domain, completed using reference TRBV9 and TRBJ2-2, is DSGVTQTPKHLITATGQRVTLRCSPRSGDLSVYWYQQSLDQGLQFLIQYYNGEERAKGNILERFSAQQFPDLHSELNLSSLELGDSALYFCASRGGQVNTGELFFGEGSRLTVL.